This T cell receptor (beta chain) was sequenced during a study of identical twins. Study-level results: The conclusions drew on cross-sectional statistical analysis instead of tracking the same donors.

This clonotype appeared a few times. The antigen is undetermined. After template switching added a universal primer site, the resulting cDNA carried unique molecular identifiers. TCRdb re-analysed the 5' RACE reads in MiXCR, keeping a single row per CDR3 protein. The data contain fewer than 350,000 distinct CDR3 sequences, around 8.8% of them seen just once; the ten biggest clones take up roughly 2%. CDR3 length: 14 residues. Trimming took 3 bases from V and 5 from J, leaving 11 bases between them. These same records also appear under a second study, on yellow fever vaccine responses in identical twins.

What was sequenced was memory (CD45RO+) T cells sorted from blood. The J gene is TRBJ2-1, the V gene TRBV12-3 or TRBV12-4; D gene ambiguous. The TCR was taken from a woman aged 18-35 years in good health. This chain's CDR3 is CASSFQQVNNEQFF. DNA for the CDR3: TGTGCCAGCAGTTTTCAGCAGGTCAACAATGAGCAGTTCTTC.